Presented here are 30 T cell receptor beta chains from one specimen sequenced in a study of CD8+ T cells in alopecia areata. The treatment: oral pan-JAK inhibitor, 5-10 mg twice daily. Extracted from the samples, RNA was reverse transcribed into cDNA to serve as the sequencing template. The protocol was immunoSEQ multiplex PCR, while the TCRdb copy is restricted to in-frame clones and leaves out a portion. The sample carries about 210,000 clones, less than 45% recorded once. Sequencing used CD4+ T cells sorted from blood, obtained at roughly week 36, from a patient treated with tofacitinib. The receptors shown here come from a human donor with alopecia areata.

The chain has TRBV7-9 and TRBJ2-7; 7 bases agree with TRBD2. CDR3 size: 14 residues. CDR1 SEHNR and CDR2 FQNEAQ come from the germline V gene (reference sequence). V lost 1 base, J lost 5 bases, and 5 bases stayed unmatched. The CDR3, as DNA: TGTGCCAGCAGCTTAGGGCGGGAGCCCCACGAGCAGTACTTC. Its protein is CASSLGREPHEQYF.

This rearrangement joins TRBV27 to TRBJ1-2; no definite D call. The CDR3 runs 13 residues. Germline-derived CDR1 and CDR2 are MNHEY and SMNVEV (reference sequence). The ends were cut back, 4 bases at V and 4 bases at J, with 10 bases in the middle. The CDR3: CASSSLGFYGYTF. CDR3 nucleotides: TGTGCCAGCAGTTCATTGGGGTTCTATGGCTACACCTTC.

V is TRBV2 and J is TRBJ2-3; D is ambiguous. The CDR3 covers 14 residues. The germline V gene has CDR1 SNHLY and CDR2 FYNNEI. V lost 7 bases to trimming and J lost 5 bases, with 16 bases between them. CDR3 residues: CASTLTLVGDTQYF. The CDR3 coding sequence is TGTGCCAGCACCTTAACCCTCGTCGGAGATACGCAGTATTTT.

The chain is built from TRBV7-9 and TRBJ2-1; D is perhaps TRBD1 (5 bases). V lost 5 bases and J 4 bases, leaving 12 bases between the germline ends. CDR1 and CDR2 from the germline V gene are SEHNR and FQNEAQ (reference sequence). The CDR3 totals 14 residues. CDR3 amino acids: CASSGGAYYNEQFF. For the CDR3, the DNA is TGTGCCAGCAGCGGTGGGGCGTATTACAATGAGCAGTTCTTC.

The V gene is TRBV5-1, the J gene TRBJ2-7, with 8 bases matching TRBD2. The CDR3 runs 14 residues. The J segment lost 3 bases and the V segment lost 2 bases, leaving 4 bases of the junction unmatched. Germline loops: CDR1 SGHRS, CDR2 YFSETQ. The chain's CDR3 is CASSFSGENYEQYF. CDR3 bases: TGCGCCAGCAGCTTTAGCGGGGAGAACTACGAGCAGTACTTC.

There are a few counts of this clone. V and J are TRBV19 and TRBJ2-1; 9 nucleotides agree with TRBD1. Germline values: CDR1 LNHDA, CDR2 SQIVND (reference sequence). The trim removed 5 bases at V and 5 bases at J, leaving 4 bases unmatched. This CDR3 region has 14 residues. The CDR3 is CASSVRDRDNEQFF. The CDR3, as DNA: TGTGCCAGTAGTGTCCGGGACAGGGACAATGAGCAGTTCTTC.

This rearrangement joins TRBV6-5 to TRBJ2-7; D not certain. Trimming removed 6 bases at V and 6 bases at J, with 9 bases between. Germline CDR1 and CDR2: MNHEY and SVGAGI. CDR3 length: 11 amino acids. The CDR3 DNA follows: TGTGCCAGCAGCACGGACGTCGAGCAGTACTTC. It yields the protein CASSTDVEQYF.

The chain combines TRBV7-2 with TRBJ2-1; 7 positions agree with TRBD2. J lost 0 bases, V lost 1 base, and 3 bases had no gene match. The CDR3 extends over 16 amino acids. Germline V CDR1 and CDR2: SGHTA, FQGNSA. CDR3 sequence (DNA): TGTGCCAGCAGCTTAGAGGGGAGGGCCTCCTACAATGAGCAGTTCTTC. It encodes CASSLEGRASYNEQFF.

The chain is built from TRBV15 and TRBJ2-3; the D gene is possibly TRBD2 (6 bases). Germline V CDR1 and CDR2: LNHNV, YYDKDF (reference sequence). V lost 5 bases to trimming and J lost 4 bases, with 19 bases between them. The CDR3 runs 16 residues. The CDR3 loop reads CATSSRSGGAPDTQYF. Written as DNA, the CDR3 is TGTGCCACCAGCTCTCGGAGCGGAGGGGCCCCAGATACGCAGTATTTT. The full variable domain, with the rest looked up from reference TRBV15 and TRBJ2-3, is DAMVIQNPRYQVTQFGKPVTLSCSQTLNHNVMYWYQQKSSQAPKLLFHYYDKDFNNEADTPDNFQSRRPNTSFCFLDIRSPGLGDTAMYLCATSSRSGGAPDTQYFGPGTRLTVL.

This clone was detected a few times. The CDR3 spells CASNRDRNTEAFF. DNA of the CDR3: TGTGCCAGTAACAGGGACCGGAACACTGAAGCTTTCTTT. V gene TRBV19 combines with J gene TRBJ1-1; D is perhaps TRBD1 (6 bases). The length of the CDR3 is 13 residues. V shed 7 bases and J shed 1 base, with 10 bases lying between them. Germline V gives CDR1 LNHDA, CDR2 SQIVND (reference sequence).

This clone was detected only a few times. The chain employs TRBV29-1 and TRBJ1-3; D is unresolved. The germline gives CDR1 SQVTM, CDR2 ANQGSEA. Trimming took off 2 bases at V and 6 bases at J, with 11 bases between the two ends. CDR3 length: 13 residues. The CDR3 region is CSVERPNLNTIYF. CDR3 DNA sequence: TGCAGCGTTGAAAGGCCCAACCTAAACACCATATATTTT.

The chain recombines TRBV7-2 with TRBJ2-7; perhaps TRBD2 as D (6 bases). Germline CDR1 and CDR2: SGHTA and FQGNSA. This CDR3 contains 15 residues. The ends were cut back, 7 bases at V and 4 bases at J, with 20 bases in the middle. Here the CDR3 DNA reads TGTGCCAGCACCCGAGGGGACTCAATAGGGTACGAGCAGTACTTC. It yields the protein CASTRGDSIGYEQYF.

This chain uses TRBV29-1 with TRBJ2-2; D is possibly TRBD1 (5 bases). With 6 bases removed from V and 2 bases from J, the gap between germline ends came to 10 bases. There are 13 residues in the CDR3. Per germline, CDR1 SQVTM and CDR2 ANQGSEA. The CDR3 loop reads CSVPTGNTGELFF. The CDR3 region has the DNA TGCAGCGTCCCAACAGGAAACACCGGGGAGCTGTTTTTT.

This clone was counted once. The gene calls are TRBV6-5 and TRBJ2-3, with unresolved D. V shed 0 bases and J shed 7 bases, with 8 bases lying between them. This CDR3 has 13 residues. CDR1 and CDR2 from the germline V gene are MNHEY and SVGAGI. This chain's CDR3 is CASSYSRSNTQYF. As DNA, the CDR3 is TGTGCCAGCAGTTACTCGCGGAGTAATACGCAGTATTTT.

The rearrangement joins TRBV11-2 to TRBJ1-3; D is uncertain. The V gene's germline CDR1 is SGHAT and CDR2 FQNNGV. The V gene lost 4 bases and the J gene lost 3 bases, with 7 bases spanning the gap. The length of the CDR3 is 13 residues. CDR3 amino acids: CASSSGRGNTIYF. The CDR3 bases are TGTGCCAGCAGCTCCGGACGTGGAAACACCATATATTTT.

The chain combines TRBV6-5 with TRBJ2-1; maybe TRBD2 (5 bases). Trimming stripped 6 bases from V and 0 bases from J, with 6 bases between. The CDR3 consists of 13 residues. The germline CDR1 and CDR2 sequences are MNHEY and SVGAGI. CDR3 amino acids: CASSGVSYNEQFF. CDR3 in DNA: TGTGCCAGCAGCGGGGTCTCCTACAATGAGCAGTTCTTC.

The genes are TRBV28 and TRBJ2-7; 9 nucleotides match TRBD2. In germline, CDR1 is MDHEN, CDR2 SYDVKM. J lost 2 bases, V lost 2 bases, and 7 bases had no gene match. CDR3 length equals 16 residues. Here the CDR3 DNA reads TGTGCCAGCAGTTTAGGCCCTCGACTAGCGGCCTACGAGCAGTACTTC. Translated, it gives CASSLGPRLAAYEQYF.

This clone was counted between two and nine times. The chain couples TRBV5-1 to TRBJ2-3; 8 bases agree with TRBD2. With 4 bases clipped from V and 3 bases from J, the junction kept 16 bases outside the gene matches. There are 18 residues in the CDR3. Per germline, CDR1 SGHRS and CDR2 YFSETQ. The CDR3 is CASSPAGTSVFGTDTQYF. CDR3 DNA sequence: TGCGCCAGCAGCCCCGCCGGGACTAGTGTTTTCGGGACAGATACGCAGTATTTT. Full variable domain (remainder filled in from reference TRBV5-1 and TRBJ2-3): KAGVTQTPRYLIKTRGQQVTLSCSPISGHRSVSWYQQTPGQGLQFLFEYFSETQRNKGNFPGRFSGRQFSNSRSEMNVSTLELGDSALYLCASSPAGTSVFGTDTQYFGPGTRLTVL.

The V and J genes are TRBV30 and TRBJ2-5; 8 bases agree with TRBD1. From germline, CDR1 is GTSNPN and CDR2 SVGIG (reference sequence). V lost 2 bases, J lost 5 bases, and 10 bases stayed unmatched. The CDR3 consists of 15 residues. The CDR3 region has the DNA TGTGCCTGGAGTACCCAGGGGGCAGTTTCGGAGACCCAGTACTTC. This sequence encodes CAWSTQGAVSETQYF.

The genes are TRBV10-2 and TRBJ2-7; D might be TRBD2 (5 bases). The V gene's germline CDR1 is WSHSY and CDR2 SAAADI. The CDR3 has 13 residues. V lost 7 bases and J lost 2, with 12 bases in between. For the CDR3, the DNA is TGCGCCAGCATGGAGGAACCTACCTACGAGCAGTACTTC. This gives the protein CASMEEPTYEQYF.

The gene calls are TRBV15 and TRBJ2-1; D uncertain. Per germline, CDR1 LNHNV and CDR2 YYDKDF (reference sequence). The CDR3 is 13 amino acids. The V end lost 5 bases, the J end lost 6 bases, and 11 bases lay between the germline ends. In DNA, the CDR3 is TGTGCCACCAGCTCCCCCAATGGCAATGAGCAGTTCTTC. Its protein is CATSSPNGNEQFF.

This clone has only a few counts. A read error may produce the germline difference seen at one junction end. V is TRBV29-1 and J is TRBJ2-3; TRBD2 might be the D (6 bases). CDR1 is SQVTM, CDR2 ANQGSEA, per germline. The CDR3 sequence is 16 residues long. The CDR3: CSVEGWRVRGTDTQYF. CDR3 nucleotides: TGCAGCGTGGAAGGGTGGAGGGTTCGGGGCACAGATACGCAGTATTTT.

V usage is TRBV14 and J usage is TRBJ2-5; D is unclear. The CDR3 consists of 14 residues. Germline V gives CDR1 SGHDN, CDR2 FVKESK. V lost 3 bases, J lost 1 base, and 9 bases lay in between. The CDR3 nucleotides are TGTGCCAGCAGCCAGGAACGCCTCCAAGAGACCCAGTACTTC. Protein: CASSQERLQETQYF.

This clone turned up a few times. The genes are TRBV29-1 and TRBJ1-1, with 8 bases identical to TRBD1. V trimming: 1 base; J trimming: 11 bases; junction bases outside the gene matches: 0. The germline CDR1 and CDR2 sequences are SQVTM and ANQGSEA. The CDR3 runs to 10 residues. The CDR3 nucleotides read TGCAGCGTTGAAGGGACAGGGGCTTTCTTT. Protein sequence: CSVEGTGAFF.

V usage is TRBV2 and J usage is TRBJ2-6; D ambiguous. Trimming pared 3 bases from V and 4 bases from J, leaving 10 bases between. CDR1 and CDR2 (germline): SNHLY, FYNNEI. The CDR3 is 15 residues long. Written as DNA, the CDR3 is TGTGCCAGCAGTGAGGGCAGGTCAGGGGCCAACGTCCTGACTTTC. It translates to CASSEGRSGANVLTF. The full variable domain, with the rest looked up from reference TRBV2 and TRBJ2-6, is EPEVTQTPSHQVTQMGQEVILRCVPISNHLYFYWYRQILGQKVEFLVSFYNNEISEKSEIFDDQFSVERPDGSNFTLKIRSTKLEDSAMYFCASSEGRSGANVLTFGAGSRLTVL.

This chain joins TRBV10-3 and TRBJ2-3; possibly TRBD2 for D (6 bases). In germline, CDR1 is ENHRY, CDR2 SYGVKD. V was clipped by 2 bases and J by 0 bases, with 9 bases between them. The CDR3 totals 15 residues. Written as DNA, the CDR3 is TGTGCCATCAGTGAGCCGGGACTTAGCACAGATACGCAGTATTTT. Protein sequence: CAISEPGLSTDTQYF.

CDR3 in DNA: TGCGCCAGCATCCTGGGACAGAGCTCTGGAAACACCATATATTTT. Translated, it gives CASILGQSSGNTIYF. The chain recombines TRBV5-1 with TRBJ1-3, with 7 bases identical to TRBD1. This CDR3 is built from 15 residues. V was pared by 6 bases and J by 0 bases, with 6 bases of the junction left unmatched. Per germline, CDR1 SGHRS and CDR2 YFSETQ.

The chain's CDR3 is CASSPFGVTDTQYF. CDR3 DNA: TGTGCCAGCTCACCATTCGGGGTCACAGATACGCAGTATTTT. The rearrangement links TRBV18 to TRBJ2-3; TRBD2 might be the D (5 bases). This CDR3 is built from 14 residues. Germline-derived CDR1 and CDR2 are KGHSH and LQKENI. V was clipped by 2 bases and J by 2 bases, with 8 bases between them. Full variable domain (remainder filled in from reference TRBV18 and TRBJ2-3): NAGVMQNPRHLVRRRGQEARLRCSPMKGHSHVYWYRQLPEEGLKFMVYLQKENIIDESGMPKERFSAEFPKEGPSILRIQQVVRGDSAAYFCASSPFGVTDTQYFGPGTRLTVL.

The V gene is TRBV15, the J gene TRBJ2-1; 7 positions agree with TRBD1. Germline trimming cut 0 bases from V and 2 bases from J; bases unmatched to any gene: 1. Per germline, CDR1 LNHNV and CDR2 YYDKDF (reference sequence). The CDR3 contains 15 residues. CDR3 sequence (DNA): TGTGCCACCAGCAGAGATCAGGGGGCCTACAATGAGCAGTTCTTC. It encodes CATSRDQGAYNEQFF.

This clone appeared a few times. The chain has TRBV4-1 and TRBJ2-7; 7 bases are a match to TRBD2. The CDR3 totals 15 residues. Germline V gives CDR1 MGHRA, CDR2 YSYEKL. V was pared by 1 base and J by 4 bases, with 7 bases of the junction left unmatched. CDR3 coding DNA: TGCGCCAGCAGCCAAGCCCGCGGGAGTCCGTACGAGCAGTACTTC. It codes for CASSQARGSPYEQYF.